The present T cell receptor beta chain was sequenced within a study of siplizumab effects on memory and regulatory T cells. There are 14 residues in the CDR3. Trimming took off 2 bases at V and 2 bases at J, with 10 bases between the two ends. Germline V gives CDR1 SGDLS, CDR2 YYNGEE. Coculturing at 37°C lasted five to seven days for the mixed lymphocyte reaction cells. TCR templates numbering 95,000 to 100,000 were assayed per sample. TCRdb's table, derived via immunoSEQ multiplex PCR, lists solely in-frame clones and lacks some. The data contain approximately 10,000 clones, roughly half of them singletons. Findings of the study overall: Proliferating clones, CD4+ or CD8+, lacked an assignable naive or memory phenotype in roughly 80-97% of cases.

This clone was recorded a few times. Antigen unknown. This sequence originates from a human donor in good health; the cells came from an allogeneic mixed lymphocyte reaction. Some clones in this sample may be carry-over from other donors' samples. Sequencing was carried out using CFSE-low (dividing) CD8+ T cells sorted from an allogeneic mixed lymphocyte reaction. The rearrangement uses TRBV9 and TRBJ2-5, with a weak D call TRBD2 (5 bases). The CDR3 region is CASSVSGTQETQYF. CDR3 sequence (DNA): TGTGCCAGCAGCGTCTCGGGAACACAAGAGACCCAGTACTTC.